One sample yielded the 28 T cell receptor beta chains listed below, sequenced in a study of T cells in localized non-small cell lung cancer. Sequenced by immunoSEQ multiplex PCR; TCRdb stores in-frame clones only, minus some. This table holds approximately 7,000 clones, roughly 50% found once. The sample in question was lymph node tissue, obtained before any cancer treatment. The receptors come from a female donor over 55 with stage I lung adenocarcinoma.

This clone has a handful of counts. J is TRBJ2-2 and V is TRBV6-8, with D possibly TRBD1 on 8 matching bases. CDR3 length: 14 residues. CDR1 MNHGY and CDR2 SAAAGT come from the germline V gene. V was cut by 6 bases and J by 6 bases, with 14 bases left in between. CDR3 region: CASRRTGRAGELFF. Written as DNA, the CDR3 is TGTGCCAGCAGAAGGACAGGGAGGGCCGGGGAGCTGTTTTTT.

The V call is TRBV23-1, the J call TRBJ2-5, with TRBD2 matching over 10 bases. TRBV23-1 is marked as an open reading frame, function uncertain. The trim removed 6 bases at V and 3 bases at J, leaving 7 bases unmatched. The CDR3 is 15 amino acids. The CDR3, as DNA: TGCGCCAGCAGCCAAGGGACTAGCGCGAAAGAGACCCAGTACTTC. This codes for CASSQGTSAKETQYF.

In its sample, this clone was seen a few times. V gene TRBV19 combines with J gene TRBJ2-4; 9 bases align to TRBD2. This CDR3 is built from 14 residues. The junction had 2 bases not matched to a gene; V was cut back by 5 bases and J by 3 bases. Germline CDR1 is LNHDA and CDR2 is SQIVND (reference sequence). CDR3 sequence: CASSQAGGKNIQYF. The CDR3 coding sequence is TGTGCCAGTAGTCAAGCGGGGGGCAAAAACATTCAGTACTTC.

This chain links TRBV30 with TRBJ2-5, with D maybe TRBD2 (5 bases). Germline V gene data show CDR1 as GTSNPN and CDR2 as SVGIG (reference sequence). Trimming removed 3 bases from V and 0 bases from J, with 11 bases in between. CDR3 size: 14 residues. In DNA form, the CDR3 reads TGTGCCTGGAGGCCAACTAGGAACCAAGAGACCCAGTACTTC. This translates into CAWRPTRNQETQYF.

The rearrangement links TRBV25-1 to TRBJ2-7; D gene ambiguous. Germline CDR1 MGHDK, CDR2 SYGVNS. This CDR3 region has 13 residues. Trimming removed 0 bases from V and 9 bases from J, with 12 bases in between. CDR3 coding DNA: TGTGCCAGCAGTGAATATCCCAGGATGGGGCAGTACTTC. Translated, it gives CASSEYPRMGQYF.

V is TRBV28 and J is TRBJ1-4; TRBD1 matches 8 bases. The CDR3 loop spans 15 amino acids. V lost 4 bases to trimming and J lost 8 bases; unmatched junction nucleotides: 9. Germline V gene data show CDR1 as MDHEN and CDR2 as SYDVKM. The CDR3 DNA is TGTGCCAGCAGTTCCCCAGGGGGCGAGGGAGAAAAACTGTTTTTT. It specifies CASSSPGGEGEKLFF.

Judged by abundance, this clone is medium-sized. This sequence joins TRBV9 and TRBJ2-5, with a tentative D call TRBD2 (5 bases). CDR1 is SGDLS, CDR2 YYNGEE, per germline. The CDR3 is 14 residues long. V was pared by 0 bases and J by 1 base, with 7 bases between. The CDR3 is CASSVGGIQETQYF. As DNA, the CDR3 is TGTGCCAGCAGCGTAGGAGGGATCCAAGAGACCCAGTACTTC.

The chain has TRBV29-1 and TRBJ1-2; D perhaps matches TRBD1 (6 bases). CDR3 length: 15 amino acids. Germline-derived CDR1 and CDR2 are SQVTM and ANQGSEA. Trimming left V 3 bases short and J 4 bases short, with 18 bases between. In DNA form, the CDR3 reads TGCAGCGTTGAGGAATGGACAGAGCATTTCTATGGCTACACCTTC. It yields the protein CSVEEWTEHFYGYTF.

V and J are TRBV30 and TRBJ1-2; D not certain. The CDR3 loop spans 13 amino acids. Germline V gene data show CDR1 as GTSNPN and CDR2 as SVGIG (reference sequence). The ends were cut back, 0 bases at V and 6 bases at J, with 11 bases in the middle. The CDR3 nucleotides are TGTGCCTGGAGTGTAGATAGGAGGAATGGCTACACCTTC. Its translation: CAWSVDRRNGYTF.

The chain has TRBV6-8 and TRBJ1-2, with D possibly TRBD1 on 6 matching bases. This CDR3 contains 13 residues. V was pared by 6 bases and J by 8 bases, with 16 bases between. CDR1 and CDR2 (germline): MNHGY, SAAAGT. Written as DNA, the CDR3 is TGTGCCAGCAGCCCCTTCGGACAGTCGGGCTACACCTTC. Translation: CASSPFGQSGYTF.

V and J are TRBV11-3 and TRBJ2-5, with 8 bases identical to TRBD2. The J segment lost 4 bases and the V segment lost 7 bases, leaving 11 bases of the junction unmatched. This CDR3 spans 15 amino acids. Germline values: CDR1 SGHNT, CDR2 YENEEA. The CDR3 is CASTRSGTSGETQYF. CDR3 bases: TGTGCCAGCACCAGGTCAGGGACTAGTGGAGAGACCCAGTACTTC. The variable domain in full, completed from reference TRBV11-3 and TRBJ2-5, reads EAGVVQSPRYKIIEKKQPVAFWCNPISGHNTLYWYLQNLGQGPELLIRYENEEAVDDSQLPKDRFSAERLKGVDSTLKIQPAELGDSAVYLCASTRSGTSGETQYFGPGTRLLVL.

J is TRBJ1-4 and V is TRBV19, with D perhaps TRBD1 (6 bases). The CDR3 length is 16 residues. V dropped 4 bases and J dropped 0 bases, with 12 bases sitting between them. CDR1 and CDR2 from the germline V gene are LNHDA and SQIVND (reference sequence). The CDR3 DNA sequence: TGTGCCAGTAGTACCGAGACAGGCGCAACTAATGAAAAACTGTTTTTT. Translating it yields CASSTETGATNEKLFF.

V usage is TRBV15 and J usage is TRBJ2-3; D not resolved. Trimming shortened V by 0 bases and J by 6 bases, and 10 bases separated the two germline ends. The CDR3 has 14 residues. The germline gives CDR1 LNHNV, CDR2 YYDKDF (reference sequence). The CDR3, as DNA: TGTGCCACCAGCAGAGAGGCAGGTCGGGATACGCAGTATTTT. It encodes CATSREAGRDTQYF.

This clone was seen a few times. The chain recombines TRBV9 with TRBJ2-2; 12 positions agree with TRBD2. The J segment lost 5 bases and the V segment lost 0 bases, leaving 2 bases of the junction unmatched. Germline V gene data show CDR1 as SGDLS and CDR2 as YYNGEE. CDR3 size: 16 residues. CDR3 sequence reads: CASSVGLAGVTGELFF. The CDR3 coding sequence is TGTGCCAGCAGCGTAGGACTAGCGGGGGTAACCGGGGAGCTGTTTTTT. The full variable domain, rest sourced from reference TRBV9 and TRBJ2-2, is DSGVTQTPKHLITATGQRVTLRCSPRSGDLSVYWYQQSLDQGLQFLIQYYNGEERAKGNILERFSAQQFPDLHSELNLSSLELGDSALYFCASSVGLAGVTGELFFGEGSRLTVL.

The chain combines TRBV28 with TRBJ2-6; 9 nucleotides line up with TRBD1. CDR1 is MDHEN and CDR2 is SYDVKM in the germline V gene. The CDR3 has 16 residues. The V segment lost 6 bases and the J segment 4 bases; nucleotides outside the gene matches: 7. Written as DNA, the CDR3 is TGTGCCAGCAGCCCCGGGACAGGGTCCGGGGCCAACGTCCTGACTTTC. Its protein product is CASSPGTGSGANVLTF.

CDR3 protein: CATSKSYRGMDTQYF. The DNA for the CDR3 is TGTGCCACCAGTAAATCCTACAGGGGGATGGATACGCAGTATTTT. The gene calls are TRBV15 and TRBJ2-3, with TRBD1 matching 8 bases. The CDR3 covers 15 residues. J lost 6 bases, V lost 6 bases, and 11 bases had no gene match. Germline values: CDR1 LNHNV, CDR2 YYDKDF (reference sequence).

The V call is TRBV19, the J call TRBJ2-5; TRBD2 matches at 12 bases. From germline, CDR1 is LNHDA and CDR2 SQIVND (reference sequence). The CDR3 runs 14 residues. The J segment lost 7 bases and the V segment lost 3 bases, leaving 3 bases of the junction unmatched. CDR3 sequence (DNA): TGTGCCAGTAGTATCTCGGGACTAGCGGGGACCCAGTACTTC. It codes for CASSISGLAGTQYF.

This clone showed up just a few times. This chain links TRBV19 with TRBJ1-2; D gene uncertain. The CDR3 is 12 amino acids. Germline CDR1 is LNHDA and CDR2 is SQIVND (reference sequence). V was cut by 3 bases and J by 7 bases, with 9 bases left in between. The CDR3 is CASSIITGGYTF. In nucleotides, the CDR3 is TGTGCCAGTAGTATTATCACGGGTGGCTACACCTTC.

The table lists this clone with a count of one. CDR3 loop: CSVDPGRGNDNEQFF. The CDR3 bases are TGCAGCGTTGATCCAGGCAGGGGAAACGACAATGAGCAGTTCTTC. The chain carries TRBV29-1 and TRBJ2-1; D perhaps matches TRBD1 (6 bases). The CDR3 runs 15 residues. V was cut by 3 bases and J by 5 bases, with 17 bases left in between. From germline, CDR1 is SQVTM and CDR2 ANQGSEA.

This clone occurred a few times. V is TRBV9 and J is TRBJ2-7; the match to TRBD1 covers 10 bases. There are 14 residues in the CDR3. After removal of 3 bases from V and 7 bases from J, the junction contained 7 bases not matched to a gene. From germline, CDR1 is SGDLS and CDR2 YYNGEE. The CDR3 region is CASSGGTGVSEQYF. CDR3 coding DNA: TGTGCCAGCAGCGGCGGGACAGGGGTTTCAGAGCAGTACTTC.

The chain has TRBV28 and TRBJ2-3; 7 positions match TRBD2. This CDR3 contains 15 residues. The V gene end was trimmed by 1 base and the J gene end by 8 bases; junction bases not matched to a gene: 9. CDR1 and CDR2 from the germline V gene are MDHEN and SYDVKM. CDR3 in DNA: TGTGCCAGCAGTTTATTCGGGGCTAGCGGCGGTACGCAGTATTTT. Its protein is CASSLFGASGGTQYF.

This clone was detected only a few times. The chain couples TRBV19 to TRBJ1-1, with a weak D call TRBD1 (6 bases). The CDR3 is made up of 17 amino acids. Germline CDR1 is LNHDA and CDR2 is SQIVND (reference sequence). Trimming left V 1 base short and J 5 bases short, with 20 bases between. CDR3 nucleotides: TGTGCCAGTAGTATAGGAAGCCCGTCGACAGGAGGTACTGAAGCTTTCTTT. The encoded protein is CASSIGSPSTGGTEAFF. Using reference TRBV19 and TRBJ1-1 for the parts outside the CDR3, the full variable domain is DGGITQSPKYLFRKEGQNVTLSCEQNLNHDAMYWYRQDPGQGLRLIYYSQIVNDFQKGDIAEGYSVSREKKESFPLTVTSAQKNPTAFYLCASSIGSPSTGGTEAFFGQGTRLTVV.

This sequence joins TRBV19 and TRBJ1-2, with 9 nucleotides matching TRBD1. The germline CDR1 and CDR2 sequences are LNHDA and SQIVND (reference sequence). V lost 6 bases to trimming and J lost 8 bases; unmatched junction nucleotides: 10. This CDR3 comprises 14 residues. This CDR3 is CASSPGTGFRGYTF. DNA for the CDR3: TGTGCCAGTAGCCCCGGGACAGGGTTTCGGGGCTACACCTTC. Based on the CDR3 plus reference TRBV19 and TRBJ1-2, the full variable domain is DGGITQSPKYLFRKEGQNVTLSCEQNLNHDAMYWYRQDPGQGLRLIYYSQIVNDFQKGDIAEGYSVSREKKESFPLTVTSAQKNPTAFYLCASSPGTGFRGYTFGSGTRLTVV.

This sequence joins TRBV7-5 and TRBJ2-3; the table's D call of TRBD1 was not tested on the DNA. TRBV7-5 is an annotated pseudogene. The CDR3 is made up of 14 amino acids. CDR3: CASSMGQSTDTQYF. The CDR3 DNA reads TGTGCCAGCAGCATGGGACAGAGCACAGATACGCAGTATTTT.

The chain employs TRBV19 and TRBJ2-7; D ambiguous. This CDR3 has 15 amino acids. The germline gives CDR1 LNHDA, CDR2 SQIVND (reference sequence). Trimming shortened V by 3 bases and J by 3 bases, and 15 bases separated the two germline ends. CDR3 DNA sequence: TGTGCCAGTAGTATCCTTCCAAGTGGCGACTACGAGCAGTACTTC. Amino acids: CASSILPSGDYEQYF.

This clone has more than one count but fewer than ten. The chain has TRBV11-3 and TRBJ1-2; 9 bases are a match to TRBD1. The J segment lost 7 bases and the V segment lost 5 bases, leaving 8 bases of the junction unmatched. This CDR3 has 14 amino acids. CDR1 SGHNT and CDR2 YENEEA come from the germline V gene. CDR3 in amino acids: CASSPLQGAGGYTF. For the CDR3, the DNA is TGTGCCAGCAGCCCTTTACAGGGGGCGGGTGGCTACACCTTC.

The chain uses TRBV30 and TRBJ1-2; 10 bases are shared with TRBD1. V was clipped by 3 bases and J by 4 bases; unmatched bases: 5. This CDR3 contains 14 residues. Germline V CDR1 and CDR2: GTSNPN, SVGIG (reference sequence). The CDR3 here is CAWRRQGAGYGYTF. CDR3 coding DNA: TGTGCCTGGAGGAGACAGGGGGCGGGCTATGGCTACACCTTC. Filled out from reference TRBV30 and TRBJ1-2, the complete variable domain reads SQTIHQWPATLVQPVGSPLSLECTVEGTSNPNLYWYRQAAGRGLQLLFYSVGIGQISSEVPQNLSASRPQDRQFILSSKKLLLSDSGFYLCAWRRQGAGYGYTFGSGTRLTVV.

The chain combines TRBV6-8 with TRBJ2-6; 7 bases map to TRBD2. J was trimmed by 3 bases and V by 7 bases; bases with no gene match: 24. Germline V CDR1 and CDR2: MNHGY, SAAAGT. The CDR3 is 21 residues long. DNA for the CDR3: TGTGCCAGCACCCCAGCGCTAGAGGGGACTAAAATATTCTATGGGGCCAACGTCCTGACTTTC. Its protein is CASTPALEGTKIFYGANVLTF.